This T cell receptor beta chain emerged from a study of T cells after yellow fever vaccination. Notes on the study in general: Overlap between CD4 and CD8 compartments was detected for a small share of clonotypes. On re-exposure, the response was weaker but peaked faster, at day 5 versus 15. FACS-sorted repertoires could contain abundant clonotypes contaminating from the bulk population. Post-booster repertoires again held most primary-vaccination clones (approximately 96% CD4, over 80% CD8).

V dropped 6 bases and J dropped 1 base, with 4 bases sitting between them. The germline CDR1 and CDR2 sequences are SGHKS and YYEKEE (reference sequence). CDR3 length: 12 amino acids. TCRdb independently ran MiXCR on the 5' RACE reads; one entry per CDR3 protein. The sample carries 300,000 or so distinct CDR3 sequences, roughly 8.3% recorded once. As regards this clonotype: Its antigen is not identified.

The specimen comprised PBMCs, sampled more than 35 days after the first yellow fever vaccination. The receptor was isolated from a man aged 18 to 29 who received the YFV17D yellow fever vaccine. V is TRBV5-5 and J is TRBJ2-2, with D unresolved. In nucleotides, the CDR3 is TGTGCCAGCAAACAGAACACCGGGGAGCTGTTTTTT. It encodes CASKQNTGELFF.